Each of the 14 T cell receptor beta chains below was sequenced from the same sample in a study of blood T cell repertoires in COVID-19. This table comes from immunoSEQ multiplex PCR, and its TCRdb copy is limited to in-frame clones, with some not included. The sample lists roughly 66,000 clones, more than 90% occurring once. The sequenced sample consisted of peripheral blood. The receptor source for this set is a human donor with active COVID-19. The donor label of this sample is uncertain.

The chain employs TRBV7-9 and TRBJ2-6; D unclear. CDR3 length equals 12 residues. V was trimmed by 4 bases and J by 6 bases, leaving 4 bases between them. Germline V gene data show CDR1 as SEHNR and CDR2 as FQNEAQ (reference sequence). The CDR3 DNA reads as TGTGCCAGCAGCTCTACGGCCAACGTCCTGACTTTC. It translates to CASSSTANVLTF.

About this clone itself: The sample has other DNA sequences that encode this CDR3 too. The rearrangement uses TRBV18 and TRBJ2-3; D not certain. The CDR3 runs 12 residues. Germline V gene lookup returns CDR1 KGHSH and CDR2 LQKENI. Between the trimmed V and J ends, which lost 2 bases and 3 bases, there was a span of 3 bases. The CDR3 bases are TGTGCCAGCTCACCATATACAGATACGCAGTATTTT. Amino acids: CASSPYTDTQYF.

The chain recombines TRBV7-7 with TRBJ2-3, with 8 bases aligning to TRBD2. The V and J ends lost 5 bases and 2 bases, in that order; junction bases with no gene match: 6. The V gene's germline CDR1 is SSHAT and CDR2 FNYEAQ (reference sequence). The CDR3 extends over 15 amino acids. The CDR3 nucleotides read TGTGCCAGCAGCGCCCAACTAGCGGCCACAGATACGCAGTATTTT. Encoded protein: CASSAQLAATDTQYF.

The rearrangement links TRBV4-1 to TRBJ2-2; weak D call: TRBD1 (5 bases). The CDR3 runs to 16 residues. The V gene lost 3 bases and the J gene lost 6 bases, with 17 bases spanning the gap. From germline, CDR1 is MGHRA and CDR2 YSYEKL. The CDR3 reads CASSHGQGYLSGELFF. CDR3 sequence (DNA): TGCGCCAGCAGCCACGGCCAGGGATATTTGTCCGGGGAGCTGTTTTTT.

The gene calls are TRBV6-5 and TRBJ1-5, with D possibly matching TRBD1 (6 bases). CDR1 and CDR2 (germline): MNHEY, SVGAGI. V was cut by 11 bases and J by 5 bases, with 19 bases left in between. This CDR3 has 14 amino acids. The CDR3 loop is CAGSSDRIDQPQHF. The DNA of the CDR3 is TGTGCCGGATCTTCGGACAGAATTGATCAGCCCCAGCATTTT.

The genes are TRBV28 and TRBJ1-1; D is ambiguous. CDR3 length: 12 amino acids. The V end lost 2 bases, the J end lost 7 bases, and 8 bases lay between the germline ends. Germline assignment: CDR1 MDHEN and CDR2 SYDVKM. The CDR3 protein is CASSLLLSEAFF. CDR3 nucleotide sequence: TGTGCCAGCAGTTTACTCCTCAGTGAAGCTTTCTTT.

This chain connects TRBV19 to TRBJ2-6; TRBD1 matches at 12 bases. This CDR3 contains 18 residues. In germline, CDR1 is LNHDA, CDR2 SQIVND (reference sequence). Trimming took 4 bases from V and 0 from J; bases not matched to a gene: 4. For the CDR3, the DNA is TGTGCCAGTAGTACCCGGGGACAGGGGGCCTCTGGGGCCAACGTCCTGACTTTC. As protein: CASSTRGQGASGANVLTF. Variable domain in full (rest from reference TRBV19 and TRBJ2-6): DGGITQSPKYLFRKEGQNVTLSCEQNLNHDAMYWYRQDPGQGLRLIYYSQIVNDFQKGDIAEGYSVSREKKESFPLTVTSAQKNPTAFYLCASSTRGQGASGANVLTFGAGSRLTVL.

The rearrangement links TRBV2 to TRBJ1-6, with a tentative D call TRBD1 (5 bases). This CDR3 has 13 amino acids. Trimming took 3 bases from V and 7 from J, leaving 7 bases between them. Per germline, CDR1 SNHLY and CDR2 FYNNEI. The DNA for the CDR3 is TGTGCCAGCAGTGACGGGGGGAATTCACCCCTCCACTTT. Translating it yields CASSDGGNSPLHF.

This rearrangement joins TRBV7-9 to TRBJ2-7, with a possible D match to TRBD2 (6 bases). Per germline, CDR1 SEHNR and CDR2 FQNEAQ (reference sequence). Deletions cut 0 bases from V and 3 bases from J, with 9 bases between. This CDR3 is built from 14 residues. The CDR3 DNA is TGTGCCAGCAGCTTAGCCGGACTATTCTACGAGCAGTACTTC. Translating it yields CASSLAGLFYEQYF.

The chain couples TRBV28 to TRBJ2-5, with 10 bases that match TRBD2. This CDR3 has 15 residues. The V gene's germline CDR1 is MDHEN and CDR2 SYDVKM. The J segment lost 4 bases and the V segment lost 3 bases, leaving 5 bases of the junction unmatched. The CDR3 loop reads CASSFLAGVRETQYF. The CDR3, as DNA: TGTGCCAGCAGTTTTCTAGCGGGAGTGCGAGAGACCCAGTACTTC.

This chain uses TRBV3-1 (or the pseudogene TRBV3-2) with TRBJ2-1; D perhaps matches TRBD2 (6 bases). CDR1 LGHDT and CDR2 YNNKEL come from the germline V gene (reference sequence). The CDR3 covers 16 residues. The V and J ends lost 4 bases and 5 bases respectively, with 18 bases between them. CDR3 amino acids: CASSPSLATFHNEQFF. Written as DNA, the CDR3 is TGTGCCAGCAGCCCTTCACTAGCCACGTTCCACAATGAGCAGTTCTTC.

The V gene is TRBV28, the J gene TRBJ2-1; D ambiguous. Germline V lookup: CDR1 MDHEN, CDR2 SYDVKM. The CDR3 runs 14 residues. The V end lost 6 bases, the J end lost 0 bases, and 9 bases lay between the germline ends. The CDR3 DNA follows: TGTGCCAGCAGCAACGACAACTCCTACAATGAGCAGTTCTTC. This gives the protein CASSNDNSYNEQFF.

CDR3 bases: TGTGCCAGCAGTGGCCCCCGGGACATGGTGTCCTACGAGCAGTACTTC. Translated: CASSGPRDMVSYEQYF. The chain uses TRBV2 and TRBJ2-7; tentatively, D is TRBD1 (6 bases). V lost 4 bases to trimming and J lost 1 base, with 17 bases between them. The length of the CDR3 is 16 residues. From germline, CDR1 is SNHLY and CDR2 FYNNEI.

The chain has TRBV7-2 and TRBJ2-7; possibly TRBD2 for D (7 bases). The CDR3 is made up of 14 amino acids. Germline V gives CDR1 SGHTA, CDR2 FQGNSA. V was pared by 6 bases and J by 7 bases, with 19 bases between. The CDR3: CASSGGAFRWEQYF. The CDR3 DNA reads as TGTGCCAGCAGTGGGGGGGCTTTCCGTTGGGAGCAGTACTTC.